The clone carrying this T cell receptor beta chain was picked up one time. These data belong to a study of shared clonotypes between healthy human individuals. The authors loaded approximately 220 ng DNA, about 30,000 T cell genomes, into sorted-subset replicate PCRs. Profiling relied on immunoSEQ multiplex PCR, and the TCRdb table lists in-frame clones only, not all of them. This table holds under 2.5 million clones, roughly 90% found once. Donors were healthy HIV-negative adults without recent acute infections or vaccinations. The material sequenced was naive CD4+ T cells from PBMCs. Specified subset: CD45RA+ positively selected. The origin of this receptor is a man between 18 and 29 years old in good health. Some clones in this sample may be carry-over from other donors' samples.

The CDR3 region is CASSLARDRAYEQYF. In nucleotides, the CDR3 is TGTGCCAGCAGCTTAGCCCGGGACAGGGCCTACGAGCAGTACTTC. The chain joins TRBV7-6 to TRBJ2-7; TRBD1 aligns across 9 bases. The germline V gene encodes CDR1 SGHVS and CDR2 FNYEAQ. The CDR3 is 15 amino acids. J was trimmed by 2 bases and V by 0 bases; bases with no gene match: 2.